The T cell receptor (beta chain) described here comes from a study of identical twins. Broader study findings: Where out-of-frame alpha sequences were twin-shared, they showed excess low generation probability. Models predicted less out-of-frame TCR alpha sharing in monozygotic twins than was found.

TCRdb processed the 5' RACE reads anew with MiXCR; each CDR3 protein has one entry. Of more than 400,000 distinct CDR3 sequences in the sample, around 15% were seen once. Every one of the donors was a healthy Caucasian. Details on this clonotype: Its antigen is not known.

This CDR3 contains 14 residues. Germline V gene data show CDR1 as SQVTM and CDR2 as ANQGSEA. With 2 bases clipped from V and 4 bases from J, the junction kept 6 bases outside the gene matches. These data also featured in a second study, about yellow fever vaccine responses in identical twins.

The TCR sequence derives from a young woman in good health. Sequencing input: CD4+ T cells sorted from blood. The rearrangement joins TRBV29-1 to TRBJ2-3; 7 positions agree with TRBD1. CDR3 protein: CSVEYRGISDTQYF. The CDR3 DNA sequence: TGCAGCGTTGAATACAGGGGAATATCAGATACGCAGTATTTT.